What follows is one T cell receptor (beta chain) and its context. Per the authors' pipeline: Amplification of reference gene primers was used by the study to estimate nucleated cell counts. Sequencing was performed with immunoSEQ multiplex PCR; in TCRdb, only in-frame clones are kept and a portion is missing. The DNA was the basis for D and trimming; V, J and clone size are from that table. The profile shows about 190,000 clones, roughly 80% of them singletons. This sample was included in a study of blood T cell repertoires in COVID-19. CDR3 length: 16 amino acids. The V gene lost 5 bases and the J gene lost 5 bases, with 19 bases spanning the gap. Germline lookup yields CDR1 SGHTA and CDR2 FQGNSA.

The sequence came from a human donor in a cohort sampled during active COVID-19. What was sequenced was peripheral blood. The chain joins TRBV7-2 to TRBJ1-5; possible D gene TRBD1, 6 bases. In DNA form, the CDR3 reads TGTGCCAGCAGCCAACAGGGAGCTTCGGCGTATCAGCCCCAGCATTTT. This sequence encodes CASSQQGASAYQPQHF.